This TCR beta chain came from a study of cytomegalovirus exposure and HLA in healthy donors. Notes on the study in general: There were fewer than 200 TCR beta chains listed as cytomegalovirus-associated.

Sequenced by immunoSEQ multiplex PCR; TCRdb stores in-frame clones only, minus some. The table shows some 120,000 clones, with more than 95% occurring only once. Remarks on this clone: Antigen specificity is unknown.

The sequence derives from a man younger than 30 in good health and CMV-seronegative. Specimen: PBMCs.

The CDR3 loop is CAWEDLALSSYEQYF. The CDR3 nucleotides are TGTGCCTGGGAGGATCTAGCGTTAAGCTCCTACGAGCAGTACTTC. This chain joins TRBV30 and TRBJ2-7; D is possibly TRBD2 (6 bases). Trimming took 5 bases from V and 0 from J, leaving 17 bases between them. The CDR3 sequence is 15 residues long. The germline V gene has CDR1 GTSNPN and CDR2 SVGIG (reference sequence).